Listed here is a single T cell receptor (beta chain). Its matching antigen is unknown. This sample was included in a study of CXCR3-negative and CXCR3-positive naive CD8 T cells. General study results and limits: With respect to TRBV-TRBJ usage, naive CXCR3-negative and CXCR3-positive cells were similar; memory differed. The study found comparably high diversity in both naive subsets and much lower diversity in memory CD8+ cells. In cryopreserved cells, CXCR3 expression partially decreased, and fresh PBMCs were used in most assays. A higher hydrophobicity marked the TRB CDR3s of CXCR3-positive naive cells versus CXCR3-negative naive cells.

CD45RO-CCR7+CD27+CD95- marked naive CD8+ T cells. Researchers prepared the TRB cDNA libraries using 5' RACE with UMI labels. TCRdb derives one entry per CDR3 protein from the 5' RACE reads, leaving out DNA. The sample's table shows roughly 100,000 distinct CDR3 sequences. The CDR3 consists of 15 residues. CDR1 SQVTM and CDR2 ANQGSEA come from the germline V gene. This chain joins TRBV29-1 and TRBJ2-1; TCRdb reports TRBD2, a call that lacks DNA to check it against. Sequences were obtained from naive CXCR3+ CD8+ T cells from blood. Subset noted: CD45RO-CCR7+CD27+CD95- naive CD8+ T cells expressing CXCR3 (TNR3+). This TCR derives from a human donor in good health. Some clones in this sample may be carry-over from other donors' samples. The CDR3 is CSVVPGLAGYNEQFF.